This T cell receptor beta chain was sequenced for a study of Ad26.COV2.S vaccination and SARS-CoV-2 variants. Turning to the study itself: In the COV1001 trial, the donor was in the Ad26.COV2.S arm.

Stated treatment: some 19 received Ad26.COV2.S at low or high dose, single or two shots; roughly five received placebo; per-sample allocation not given. Following the first vaccine or placebo injection, samples were taken on day 63. Regarding the study as a whole: People who got the vaccine or the placebo had similar non-spike TCR breadth. Spike-specific CD8+ and CD4+ T cell responses reportedly showed substantial breadth after vaccination. Total T cell responses may have been underestimated by the TCR breadth and depth analyses.

Generated by immunoSEQ multiplex PCR, the TCRdb table keeps only in-frame clones and is missing some. The data show 300,000 to 400,000 clones, with roughly 90% seen just once and about 4.6% held by the top ten. Concerning this clone itself: Its antigen is unidentified.

This CDR3 spans 18 amino acids. CDR1 and CDR2 (germline): WNHNN, SYGVQD (reference sequence). V shed 4 bases and J 6 bases; nucleotides not matched to a gene: 13. The source was peripheral blood, collected in a trial of Ad26.COV2.S vaccine versus placebo. This receptor was obtained from a person aged 18-65 years who received the Ad26.COV2.S COVID-19 vaccine or a placebo. The chain combines TRBV10-1 with TRBJ2-1, with 12 bases aligning to TRBD2. The CDR3 nucleotides read TGCGCCAGCAGTGTCTCGACCCTGACTAGCGGGAGTTTCAATGAGCAGTTCTTC. This encodes CASSVSTLTSGSFNEQFF.